A selection of T cell receptor beta chains follows, all from one sample in a study of blood T cell repertoires in COVID-19. The data were produced by immunoSEQ multiplex PCR, yet TCRdb's version contains in-frame clones alone and is incomplete. The top ten clones hold approximately 4.3% of a sample with a few hundred thousand clones, 85% to 90% of them seen once. The sample was PBMCs or T cells enriched from blood (not recorded which). These receptors all stem from a young woman with acute COVID-19. CDR3s include the opening cysteine and the closing phenylalanine or tryptophan. Each record gives: CDR3 protein, V gene, J gene.

CDR3aa: CASSRQGRNNSPLHF; v_gene: TRBV6-5; j_gene: TRBJ1-6
CDR3aa: CASSSQAQPQHF; v_gene: TRBV28; j_gene: TRBJ1-5
CDR3aa: CASSLGSGGTVFQPQHF; v_gene: TRBV5-1; j_gene: TRBJ1-5
CDR3aa: CASSPSGTGLADTQYF; v_gene: TRBV9; j_gene: TRBJ2-3
CDR3aa: CASTPIRASDTQYF; v_gene: TRBV6-5; j_gene: TRBJ2-3
CDR3aa: CASSLGRRTSGSGDEQFF; v_gene: TRBV7-9; j_gene: TRBJ2-1
CDR3aa: CASSPRGASLGNEQFF; v_gene: TRBV5-4; j_gene: TRBJ2-1
CDR3aa: CASSFVRGRVTEAFF; v_gene: TRBV28; j_gene: TRBJ1-1
CDR3aa: CASSSTGGRYGYTF; v_gene: TRBV28; j_gene: TRBJ1-2
CDR3aa: CASSLVGTGGNIGGYTF; v_gene: TRBV28; j_gene: TRBJ1-2
CDR3aa: CASSPSDRADTGELFF; v_gene: TRBV27; j_gene: TRBJ2-2
CDR3aa: CASSLRDRGRGETQYF; v_gene: TRBV11-2; j_gene: TRBJ2-5
CDR3aa: CASSAQLPGANVLTF; v_gene: TRBV7-9; j_gene: TRBJ2-6
CDR3aa: CASSSTGGNSPLHF; v_gene: TRBV28; j_gene: TRBJ1-6
CDR3aa: CASSPTGQTGYTF; v_gene: TRBV18; j_gene: TRBJ1-2
CDR3aa: CASSLTGRVWSGANVLTF; v_gene: TRBV5-1; j_gene: TRBJ2-6
CDR3aa: CASSLDGLAGEDYNEQFF; v_gene: TRBV7-2; j_gene: TRBJ2-1
CDR3aa: CASSREQGSYEQYF; v_gene: TRBV6-5; j_gene: TRBJ2-7
CDR3aa: CASSYRIAGAGELFF; v_gene: TRBV6-5; j_gene: TRBJ2-2
CDR3aa: CASSFFQLTNTGELFF; v_gene: TRBV28; j_gene: TRBJ2-2
CDR3aa: CASSSDSISYEQYF; v_gene: TRBV6-5; j_gene: TRBJ2-7
CDR3aa: CASRGLAGRSSTDTQYF; v_gene: TRBV27; j_gene: TRBJ2-3
CDR3aa: CASSPPRGRFETQYF; v_gene: TRBV18; j_gene: TRBJ2-5
CDR3aa: CATAEGQGLPFGNSPLHF; v_gene: TRBV28; j_gene: TRBJ1-6
CDR3aa: CASSVDRGRYGYTF; v_gene: TRBV9; j_gene: TRBJ1-2
CDR3aa: CASGQTGELFF; v_gene: TRBV10-1; j_gene: TRBJ2-2
CDR3aa: CASSEGLAGTDTQYF; v_gene: TRBV2; j_gene: TRBJ2-3
CDR3aa: CASSLGAGLNTEAFF; v_gene: TRBV5-1; j_gene: TRBJ1-1
CDR3aa: CASSSKTGIEAFF; v_gene: TRBV5-1; j_gene: TRBJ1-1
CDR3aa: CASSADRRDTQYF; v_gene: TRBV10-1; j_gene: TRBJ2-3
CDR3aa: CASSMEAGRSPLHF; v_gene: TRBV19; j_gene: TRBJ1-6
CDR3aa: CASSSRQGQETQYF; v_gene: TRBV18; j_gene: TRBJ2-5
CDR3aa: CSASSNGQGNTEAFF; v_gene: TRBV20-1; j_gene: TRBJ1-1
CDR3aa: CSASSRRVNEQFF; v_gene: TRBV20-1; j_gene: TRBJ2-1
CDR3aa: CASSGPRATTNEKLFF; v_gene: TRBV27; j_gene: TRBJ1-4
CDR3aa: CASTGTLYYGYTF; v_gene: TRBV28; j_gene: TRBJ1-2
CDR3aa: CASSYDLSGNEQFF; v_gene: TRBV6-5; j_gene: TRBJ2-1
CDR3aa: CASSSTSRGTEAFF; v_gene: TRBV11-2; j_gene: TRBJ1-1
CDR3aa: CASSYNSGSPSTPRETQYF; v_gene: TRBV7-9; j_gene: TRBJ2-5
CDR3aa: CASSEPRQGGLRVLTF; v_gene: TRBV2; j_gene: TRBJ2-6
CDR3aa: CASSQDGGLEPSSYEQYF; v_gene: TRBV3-1/TRBV3-2; j_gene: TRBJ2-7
CDR3aa: CATRDRETIRNEQFF; v_gene: TRBV2; j_gene: TRBJ2-1
CDR3aa: CASSTTGGSTDTQYF; v_gene: TRBV7-3; j_gene: TRBJ2-3
CDR3aa: CASSTGQGAWGYTF; v_gene: TRBV18; j_gene: TRBJ1-2
CDR3aa: CASSQDLGSSYNEQFF; v_gene: TRBV4-2; j_gene: TRBJ2-1
CDR3aa: CASSPGQGRGTNQPQHF; v_gene: TRBV27; j_gene: TRBJ1-5
CDR3aa: CASSYLRQGEAFF; v_gene: TRBV6-2/TRBV6-3; j_gene: TRBJ1-1
CDR3aa: CASIGTGFYNEQFF; v_gene: TRBV19; j_gene: TRBJ2-1
CDR3aa: CASSVGQGSNQPQHF; v_gene: TRBV28; j_gene: TRBJ1-5
CDR3aa: CASRYRGQGDIQYF; v_gene: TRBV19; j_gene: TRBJ2-4
CDR3aa: CASSLSAGAHGYTF; v_gene: TRBV28; j_gene: TRBJ1-2
CDR3aa: CASSPRWLAGGSIDEQFF; v_gene: TRBV11-2; j_gene: TRBJ2-1
CDR3aa: CAISEQQGEKLFF; v_gene: TRBV10-3; j_gene: TRBJ1-4
CDR3aa: CASSFGGNTEAFF; v_gene: TRBV27; j_gene: TRBJ1-1
CDR3aa: CAWAPITRDSYEAFF; v_gene: TRBV30; j_gene: TRBJ1-1
CDR3aa: CASTDRADSPLHF; v_gene: TRBV28; j_gene: TRBJ1-6
CDR3aa: CASSEALALTLRDNRGNYGYTF; v_gene: TRBV6-1; j_gene: TRBJ1-2
CDR3aa: CASSSPGQGAGNTIYF; v_gene: TRBV28; j_gene: TRBJ1-3
CDR3aa: CARETGQRNSPLHF; v_gene: TRBV25-1; j_gene: TRBJ1-6
CDR3aa: CASSSRTSGLRNGELFF; v_gene: TRBV28; j_gene: TRBJ2-2